The 18 T cell receptor beta chains listed next were all sequenced from one sample in a study of blood T cells in healthy people across ages. PCR was performed a second time for 7 to 11 cycles using a sample-barcoded 5' primer and a J-beta primer mix. TCRdb redid the calling of the 5' RACE reads with MiXCR, one entry per CDR3 protein. This table has 780,000 or so distinct CDR3 sequences, around a quarter appearing once. These data were likewise used in another study, on T cells of mothers and their children.

The sequencing sample was made of blood. These receptor sequences come from a boy younger than 18 in good health.

The CDR3 nucleotides are TGTGCCAGCAGCCCCACGCTCGGGGGTGTAGCGGACAATGAGCAGTTCTTC. Its protein is CASSPTLGGVADNEQFF. The chain uses TRBV12-3 or TRBV12-4 and TRBJ2-1; tentative D call: TRBD2 (6 bases). V lost 6 bases, J lost 5 bases, and 23 bases lay in between. The CDR3 is 17 residues long.

The rearrangement joins TRBV9 to TRBJ1-2; tentatively, D is TRBD1 (5 bases). The CDR3 has 15 residues. V was clipped by 4 bases and J by 2 bases, with 15 bases between them. Per the germline V gene, CDR1 is SGDLS and CDR2 is YYNGEE. CDR3 in DNA: TGTGCCAGCAGCCCCTTGGACGGGGGGAACTATGGCTACACCTTC. Its translation is CASSPLDGGNYGYTF. Supplemented by reference TRBV9 and TRBJ1-2, the full variable domain reads DSGVTQTPKHLITATGQRVTLRCSPRSGDLSVYWYQQSLDQGLQFLIQYYNGEERAKGNILERFSAQQFPDLHSELNLSSLELGDSALYFCASSPLDGGNYGYTFGSGTRLTVV.

In nucleotides, the CDR3 is TGCGCCAGCAGCCAAGCACAGAAGAATGAAAAACTGTTTTTT. It translates to CASSQAQKNEKLFF. This chain connects TRBV4-1 to TRBJ1-4; D call uncertain. Trimming removed 1 base from V and 5 bases from J, with 8 bases in between. The V gene's germline CDR1 is MGHRA and CDR2 YSYEKL. The CDR3 is made up of 14 amino acids.

This clonotype appeared a few times. The J gene is TRBJ1-1, the V gene TRBV5-1; unclear D gene. CDR3 length equals 11 residues. Germline loops: CDR1 SGHRS, CDR2 YFSETQ. Trimming shortened V by 7 bases and J by 6 bases, and 10 bases separated the two germline ends. The CDR3 nucleotides are TGCGCCAGCGGATTGGACTCTGAAGCTTTCTTT. Its translation: CASGLDSEAFF.

V gene TRBV28 combines with J gene TRBJ2-3; 9 nucleotides line up with TRBD2. Germline V gives CDR1 MDHEN, CDR2 SYDVKM. The CDR3 totals 19 residues. The V segment lost 5 bases and the J segment 4 bases; nucleotides outside the gene matches: 19. This chain's CDR3 is CASSPTLGVAGVRADTQYF. In DNA form, the CDR3 reads TGTGCCAGCAGTCCAACCCTCGGGGTAGCGGGAGTTCGAGCAGATACGCAGTATTTT.

The chain joins TRBV4-1 to TRBJ2-4; 12 positions agree with TRBD2. There are 17 residues in the CDR3. The V and J ends lost 0 bases and 7 bases, in that order; junction bases with no gene match: 7. Germline-derived CDR1 and CDR2 are MGHRA and YSYEKL. In nucleotides, the CDR3 is TGCGCCAGCAGCCAAGAGGCTAGCGGGAGGGCACTGAACATTCAGTACTTC. Residues: CASSQEASGRALNIQYF.

This clonotype was counted a few times. One end of the junction varies from germline; a read error may be responsible. The CDR3 DNA follows: TGTGCCAGCAGCAGGACTAGCGGGGGTGCGGAGACCCAGCACTTC. This codes for CASSRTSGGAETQHF. The chain employs TRBV28 and TRBJ2-5, with 13 positions matching TRBD2. This CDR3 spans 15 amino acids. CDR1 and CDR2 (germline): MDHEN, SYDVKM.

This chain joins TRBV28 and TRBJ1-5, with D unresolved. The CDR3 covers 15 residues. V was trimmed by 6 bases and J by 4 bases, leaving 16 bases between them. Germline loops: CDR1 MDHEN, CDR2 SYDVKM. DNA for the CDR3: TGTGCCAGCAGCTTGGGTGGCAGTCCGAATCAGCCCCAGCATTTT. Encoded protein: CASSLGGSPNQPQHF. The whole variable domain, remainder taken from reference TRBV28 and TRBJ1-5, is DVKVTQSSRYLVKRTGEKVFLECVQDMDHENMFWYRQDPGLGLRLIYFSYDVKMKEKGDIPEGYSVSREKKERFSLILESASTNQTSMYLCASSLGGSPNQPQHFGDGTRLSIL.

This clonotype was seen only a few times. The V and J genes are TRBV4-1 and TRBJ2-6; D might be TRBD2 (6 bases). In germline, CDR1 is MGHRA, CDR2 YSYEKL. This CDR3 spans 18 amino acids. Trimming took off 0 bases at V and 0 bases at J, with 12 bases between the two ends. CDR3 in DNA: TGCGCCAGCAGCCAAGATAGCGGCCCACTCTCTGGGGCCAACGTCCTGACTTTC. This sequence encodes CASSQDSGPLSGANVLTF.

This clonotype was seen a handful of times. The chain has TRBV7-2 and TRBJ2-1, with D hard to call. The end of the DNA fits TRBJ2-7 better, so the J call may be wrong. The CDR3 has 15 amino acids. CDR1 is SGHTA, CDR2 FQGNSA, per germline. The CDR3 DNA reads as TGTGCCAGCAGCTTAGGTCTAGTCAGCACCTACGAGCAGTACTTC. Translated, it gives CASSLGLVSTYEQYF.

The chain links TRBV5-1 to TRBJ1-4; D is undetermined. From germline, CDR1 is SGHRS and CDR2 YFSETQ. This CDR3 has 16 residues. Trimming took 4 bases from V and 4 from J, leaving 17 bases between them. The DNA for the CDR3 is TGCGCCAGCAGCCTAGGACCCCGGGAGATTAATGAAAAACTGTTTTTT. Residues: CASSLGPREINEKLFF.

This clonotype was found a few times. The rearrangement uses TRBV11-3 and TRBJ2-2; D uncertain. The CDR3 has 17 amino acids. Trimming pared 0 bases from V and 6 bases from J, leaving 17 bases between. From germline, CDR1 is SGHNT and CDR2 YENEEA. CDR3 region: CASSLEARTEKPGELFF. In nucleotides, the CDR3 is TGTGCCAGCAGCTTAGAAGCGAGGACGGAGAAGCCCGGGGAGCTGTTTTTT.

This clonotype showed up just a few times. The chain links TRBV10-3 to TRBJ2-3, with TRBD2 matching over 10 bases. Germline V CDR1 and CDR2: ENHRY, SYGVKD. V trimming: 7 bases; J trimming: 6 bases; junction bases outside the gene matches: 7. The CDR3 covers 14 residues. CDR3 bases: TGTGCCATCACGGCCAGCGGGGGGGCGGATACGCAGTATTTT. This translates into CAITASGGADTQYF.

This clonotype has just a few counts. CDR3 sequence: CASSPGQTANEKLFF. Here the CDR3 DNA reads TGTGCCAGCAGTCCGGGACAGACAGCTAATGAAAAACTGTTTTTT. V is TRBV28 and J is TRBJ1-4, with TRBD1 identical over 7 bases. CDR1 and CDR2 (germline): MDHEN, SYDVKM. The trim removed 5 bases at V and 3 bases at J, leaving 6 bases unmatched. The CDR3 consists of 15 residues.

This clonotype was found a few times. The chain couples TRBV27 to TRBJ2-1; no reliable D call. Trimming pared 0 bases from V and 2 bases from J, leaving 8 bases between. The CDR3 has 15 residues. Per germline, CDR1 MNHEY and CDR2 SMNVEV (reference sequence). As DNA, the CDR3 is TGTGCCAGCAGTTTATCGAGGCTGACCTACAATGAGCAGTTCTTC. It specifies CASSLSRLTYNEQFF.

The genes are TRBV2 and TRBJ1-4; perhaps TRBD1 as D (6 bases). The CDR3 spans 14 residues. V lost 4 bases and J 7 bases, leaving 13 bases between the germline ends. Germline CDR1 reads SNHLY; CDR2 reads FYNNEI. The CDR3 here is CASSGTVGREKLFF. Written as DNA, the CDR3 is TGTGCCAGCAGTGGGACAGTGGGGCGTGAAAAACTGTTTTTT. The entire variable domain, with the rest obtained from reference TRBV2 and TRBJ1-4, is as follows: EPEVTQTPSHQVTQMGQEVILRCVPISNHLYFYWYRQILGQKVEFLVSFYNNEISEKSEIFDDQFSVERPDGSNFTLKIRSTKLEDSAMYFCASSGTVGREKLFFGSGTQLSVL.

The rearrangement uses TRBV12-3 or TRBV12-4 and TRBJ1-1; 8 bases are a match to TRBD1. This CDR3 has 16 residues. Trimming at V came to 5 bases and at J to 1 base, leaving 9 bases not matched to a gene. CDR3 residues: CASSHTGQAENTEAFF. Here the CDR3 DNA reads TGTGCCAGCAGTCATACGGGACAGGCGGAGAACACTGAAGCTTTCTTT.

The genes are TRBV6-2 or TRBV6-3 and TRBJ2-2; possible D gene TRBD1, 6 bases. CDR1 and CDR2 (germline): MNHEY, SVGEGT. The ends were cut back, 2 bases at V and 4 bases at J, with 11 bases in the middle. The CDR3 contains 15 residues. CDR3 nucleotide sequence: TGTGCCAGCAGTTACGCCAGGGGTGTCACCGGGGAGCTGTTTTTT. Translated: CASSYARGVTGELFF.